This T cell receptor beta chain was recovered during a study of shared clonotypes between healthy human individuals. General study points: Generally, naive subsets came out with larger estimated richness than memory subsets. Naive CD4 clonotypes were shared across a handful of donors at roughly 4.6%.

V was cut by 5 bases and J by 2 bases, with 13 bases left in between. This CDR3 comprises 15 residues. Germline V CDR1 and CDR2: KGHSH, LQKENI. At the deep level, the assay was run. In the original processing: Junction-only sequences without quality scores were provided by ImmunoSEQ, so filtering was different. The repertoire was sequenced with immunoSEQ multiplex PCR; TCRdb's copy has only in-frame clones and lacks some. V, J and clone size derive from that table, while D and trimming were established from the DNA sequence. The table shows around 1.6 million clones, with 98% occurring only once. Comments on this clone: Its antigen remains unknown.

V gene TRBV18 combines with J gene TRBJ1-3; D not resolved. The receptor was derived from a young man in good health. The material sequenced was naive CD4+ T cells sorted from blood. This sample's subset: CD45RA+ positively selected. The CDR3 DNA reads as TGTGCCAGCTCAACCTTAACAGATCCTGGAAACACCATATATTTT. It specifies CASSTLTDPGNTIYF.